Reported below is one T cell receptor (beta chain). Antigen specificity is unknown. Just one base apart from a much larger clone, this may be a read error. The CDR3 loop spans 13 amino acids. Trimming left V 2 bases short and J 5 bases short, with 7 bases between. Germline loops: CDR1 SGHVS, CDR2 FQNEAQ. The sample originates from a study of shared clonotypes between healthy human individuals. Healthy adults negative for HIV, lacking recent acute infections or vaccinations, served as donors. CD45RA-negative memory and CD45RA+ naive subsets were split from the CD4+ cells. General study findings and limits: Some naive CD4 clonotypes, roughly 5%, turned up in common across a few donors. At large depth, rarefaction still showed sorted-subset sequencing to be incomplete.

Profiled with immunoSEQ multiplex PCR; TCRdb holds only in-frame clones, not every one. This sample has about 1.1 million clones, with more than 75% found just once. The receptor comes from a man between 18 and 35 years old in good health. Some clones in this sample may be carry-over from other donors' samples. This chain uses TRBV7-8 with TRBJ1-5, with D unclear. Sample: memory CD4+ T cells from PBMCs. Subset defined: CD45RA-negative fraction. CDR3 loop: CASSLNRDQPQHF. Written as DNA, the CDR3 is TGTGCCAGCAGCTTAAATAGGGATCAGCCCCAGCATTTT.